This T cell receptor (beta chain) was captured in a study of identical twins. The study, taken as a whole, reports: Models underestimated how often monozygotic twins shared out-of-frame TCR alpha. Zero-insertion analyses might be partly confounded by invariant T cells like MAIT and iNKT. Memory repertoires showed no such pattern, whereas abundant cord blood beta clonotypes carried fewer insertions.

CDR1 SGHAT and CDR2 FQNNGV come from the germline V gene. The CDR3 contains 16 residues. V was clipped by 5 bases and J by 6 bases, with 19 bases between them. About this clonotype itself: As yet, its antigen is unknown.

From the 5' RACE reads, TCRdb called clonotypes with MiXCR, one entry per CDR3 protein. The repertoire holds roughly 700,000 distinct CDR3 sequences, with about 9.4% as singletons. This sample also appeared in a second study, on yellow fever vaccine responses in identical twins.

The source is a woman under 30 in good health. The sequenced material came from PBMCs. This chain joins TRBV11-2 and TRBJ2-2; possibly TRBD2 for D (5 bases). CDR3 bases: TGTGCCAGCAGCCCGGCATCCCCACTAGTTGCCGGGGAGCTGTTTTTT. This gives the protein CASSPASPLVAGELFF.